This T cell receptor (beta chain) was profiled in a study of regulatory T cells in long-lasting Graves disease. Time point reported: persistent/refractory GD, antithyroid drugs over 5 years with positive TRAb. Isolated PBMC RNA provided the starting material for the TCR library. Graves' disease diagnoses used American Thyroid Association guidelines. Patients of an endocrinology department in Xi'an, China, were included. Building of the TCR beta libraries involved iRepertoire HTBI primers and Arm-PCR of CDR3 regions. One entry per CDR3 protein results from TCRdb running MiXCR on the multiplex PCR reads. The sample contains roughly 500,000 distinct CDR3 sequences, about 20% of which appear only once. The V end lost 0 bases, the J end lost 4 bases, and 15 bases lay between the germline ends. This CDR3 spans 17 amino acids. This clonotype was recorded at least ten times. No antigen is known for it. The study's findings and limits: Accuracy could have been hurt by small sample size. Repertoires from persistent disease leaned toward TRBV28, TRBJ1-2 and TRBJ2-5.

The clonotype was recovered from a female donor with Graves disease. The rearrangement joins TRBV12-3 or TRBV12-4 to TRBJ2-2, with D possibly matching TRBD2 (5 bases). The sequences come from peripheral blood mononuclear cells (PBMCs), collected when the disease was refractory, from a patient treated with antithyroid drugs. The CDR3 is CASSLASALRGTGELFF. The CDR3 bases are TGTGCCAGCAGTTTAGCGTCGGCTCTCCGGGGCACCGGGGAGCTGTTTTTT.